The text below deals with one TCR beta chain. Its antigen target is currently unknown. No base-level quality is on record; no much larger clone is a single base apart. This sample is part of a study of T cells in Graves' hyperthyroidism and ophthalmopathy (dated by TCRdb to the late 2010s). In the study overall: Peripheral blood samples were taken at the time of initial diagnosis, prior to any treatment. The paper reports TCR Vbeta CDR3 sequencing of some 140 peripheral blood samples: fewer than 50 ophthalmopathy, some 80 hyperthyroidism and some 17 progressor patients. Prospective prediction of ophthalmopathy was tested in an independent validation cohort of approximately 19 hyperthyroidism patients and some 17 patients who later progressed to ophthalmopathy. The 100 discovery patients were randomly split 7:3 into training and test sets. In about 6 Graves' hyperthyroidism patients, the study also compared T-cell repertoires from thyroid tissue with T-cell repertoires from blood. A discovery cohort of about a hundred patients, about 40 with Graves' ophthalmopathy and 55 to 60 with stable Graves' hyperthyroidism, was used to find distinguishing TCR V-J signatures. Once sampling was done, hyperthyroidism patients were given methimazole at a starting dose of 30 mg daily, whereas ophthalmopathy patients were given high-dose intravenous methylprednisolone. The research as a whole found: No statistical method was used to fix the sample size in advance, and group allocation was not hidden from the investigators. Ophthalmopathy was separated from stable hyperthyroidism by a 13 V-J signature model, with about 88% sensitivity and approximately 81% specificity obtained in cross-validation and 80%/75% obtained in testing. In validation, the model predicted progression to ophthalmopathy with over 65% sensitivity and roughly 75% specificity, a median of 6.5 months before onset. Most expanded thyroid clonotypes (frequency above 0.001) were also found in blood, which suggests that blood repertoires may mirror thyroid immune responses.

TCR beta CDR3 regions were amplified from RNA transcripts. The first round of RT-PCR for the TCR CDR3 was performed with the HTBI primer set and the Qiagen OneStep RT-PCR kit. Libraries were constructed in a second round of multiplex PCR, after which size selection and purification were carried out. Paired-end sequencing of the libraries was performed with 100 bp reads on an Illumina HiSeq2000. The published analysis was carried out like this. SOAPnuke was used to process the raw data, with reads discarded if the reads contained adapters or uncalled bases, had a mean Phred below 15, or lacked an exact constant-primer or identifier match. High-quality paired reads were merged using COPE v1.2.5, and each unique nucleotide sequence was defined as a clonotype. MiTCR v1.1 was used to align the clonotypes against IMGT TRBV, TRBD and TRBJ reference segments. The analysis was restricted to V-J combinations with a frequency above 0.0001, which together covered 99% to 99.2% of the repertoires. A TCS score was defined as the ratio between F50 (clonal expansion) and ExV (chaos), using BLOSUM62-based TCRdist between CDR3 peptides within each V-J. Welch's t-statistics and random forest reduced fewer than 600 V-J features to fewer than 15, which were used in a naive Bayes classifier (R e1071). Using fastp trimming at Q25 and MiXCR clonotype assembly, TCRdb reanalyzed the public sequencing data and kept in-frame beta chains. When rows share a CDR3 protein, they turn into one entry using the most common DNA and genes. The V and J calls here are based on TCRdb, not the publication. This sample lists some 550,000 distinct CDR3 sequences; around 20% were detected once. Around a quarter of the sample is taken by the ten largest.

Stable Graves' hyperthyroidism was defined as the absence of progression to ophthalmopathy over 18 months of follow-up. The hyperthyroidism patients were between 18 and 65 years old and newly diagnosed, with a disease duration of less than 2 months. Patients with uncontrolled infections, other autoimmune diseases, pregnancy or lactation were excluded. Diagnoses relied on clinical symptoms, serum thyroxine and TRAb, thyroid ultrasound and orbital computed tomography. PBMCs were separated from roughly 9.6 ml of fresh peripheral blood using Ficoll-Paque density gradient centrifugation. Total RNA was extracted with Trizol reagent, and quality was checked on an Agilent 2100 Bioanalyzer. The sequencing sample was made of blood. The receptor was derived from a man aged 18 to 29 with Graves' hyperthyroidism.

The encoded CDR3 is CASSLNLAGTQETQYF. The nucleotides are TGCGCCAGCAGCTTGAATCTAGCGGGGACCCAAGAGACCCAGTACTTC. The sequence links TRBV5-1 to TRBJ2-5; TRBD2 fits 9 bases in the junction. At the junction V is shortened by 1 base and J by 1 base; bases outside the gene matches: 5. Including cysteine and phenylalanine, the CDR3 has 16 amino acids. Left in the record is the CDR3 DNA by itself, 48 bases read in frame from the first base. Sequences SGHRS (CDR1) and YFSETQ (CDR2) are obtained from the germline V gene.